Sequencing of this T cell receptor (beta chain) was carried out in a study of OX40 agonist ivuxolimab in advanced cancers. Study summary: Eligibility admitted prior anti-PD-1, anti-PD-L1 or anti-CTLA-4 therapy; about 40% had some.

Per germline, CDR1 KGHSH and CDR2 LQKENI. V lost 0 bases, J lost 9 bases, and 8 bases stayed unmatched. This CDR3 is built from 15 residues. Using immunoSEQ multiplex PCR, the repertoire was profiled, and TCRdb retains in-frame clones only, with some absent. There are 100,000 or so clones in the sample; roughly nine tenths occur only once, and approximately 5.7% lies in the top ten. This TCR came from an adult with an advanced solid tumor such as melanoma, head and neck, liver or kidney cancer. The material sequenced was CD4+ or CD8+ T cells sorted from blood, taken in a trial of the OX40 agonist ivuxolimab. The chain combines TRBV18 with TRBJ1-3, with 7 bases lining up with TRBD1. The DNA for the CDR3 is TGTGCCAGCTCACCACCGGGACAGTCACGAATCACCATATATTTT. This sequence encodes CASSPPGQSRITIYF. Using reference TRBV18 and TRBJ1-3 for the parts outside the CDR3, the full variable domain is NAGVMQNPRHLVRRRGQEARLRCSPMKGHSHVYWYRQLPEEGLKFMVYLQKENIIDESGMPKERFSAEFPKEGPSILRIQQVVRGDSAAYFCASSPPGQSRITIYFGEGSWLTVV.